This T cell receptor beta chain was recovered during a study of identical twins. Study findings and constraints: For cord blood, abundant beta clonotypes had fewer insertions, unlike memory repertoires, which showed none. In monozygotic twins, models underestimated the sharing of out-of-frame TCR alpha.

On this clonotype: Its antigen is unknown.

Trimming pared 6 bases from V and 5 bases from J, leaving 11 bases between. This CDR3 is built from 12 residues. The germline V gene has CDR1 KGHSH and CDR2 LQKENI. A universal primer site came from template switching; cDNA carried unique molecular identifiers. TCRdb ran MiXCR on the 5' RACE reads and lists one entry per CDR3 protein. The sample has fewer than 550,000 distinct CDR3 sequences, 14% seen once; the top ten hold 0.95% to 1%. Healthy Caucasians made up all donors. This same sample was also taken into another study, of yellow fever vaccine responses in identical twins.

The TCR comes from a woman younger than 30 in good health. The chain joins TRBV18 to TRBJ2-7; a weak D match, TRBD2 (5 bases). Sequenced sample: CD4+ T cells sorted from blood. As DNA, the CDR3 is TGTGCCAGCTCCCCGAGGGTAGACGAGCAGTACTTC. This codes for CASSPRVDEQYF.